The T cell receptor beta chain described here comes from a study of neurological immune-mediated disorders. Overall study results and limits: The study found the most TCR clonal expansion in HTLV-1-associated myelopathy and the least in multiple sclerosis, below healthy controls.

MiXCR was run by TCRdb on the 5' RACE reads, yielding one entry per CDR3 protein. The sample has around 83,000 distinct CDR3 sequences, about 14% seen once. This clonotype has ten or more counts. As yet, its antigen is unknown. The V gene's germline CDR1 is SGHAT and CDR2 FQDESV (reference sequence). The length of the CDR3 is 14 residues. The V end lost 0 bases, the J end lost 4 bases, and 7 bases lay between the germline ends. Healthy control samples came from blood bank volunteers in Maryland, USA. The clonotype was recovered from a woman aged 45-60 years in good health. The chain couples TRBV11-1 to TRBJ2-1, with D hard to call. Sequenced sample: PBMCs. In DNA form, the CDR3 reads TGTGCCAGCAGCTTAGCGGGCCAGTACAATGAGCAGTTCTTC. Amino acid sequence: CASSLAGQYNEQFF.